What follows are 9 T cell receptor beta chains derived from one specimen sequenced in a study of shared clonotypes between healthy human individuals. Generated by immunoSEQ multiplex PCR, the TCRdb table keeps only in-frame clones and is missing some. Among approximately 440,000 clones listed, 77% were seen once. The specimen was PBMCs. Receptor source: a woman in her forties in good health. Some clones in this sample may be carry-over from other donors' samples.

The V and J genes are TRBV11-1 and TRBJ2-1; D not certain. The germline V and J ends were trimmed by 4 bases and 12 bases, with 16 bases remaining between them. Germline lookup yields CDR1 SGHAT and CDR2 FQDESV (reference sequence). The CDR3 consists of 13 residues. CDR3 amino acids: CASSSNPMGGQFF. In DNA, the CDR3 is TGTGCCAGCAGCTCCAACCCAATGGGCGGGCAGTTCTTC.

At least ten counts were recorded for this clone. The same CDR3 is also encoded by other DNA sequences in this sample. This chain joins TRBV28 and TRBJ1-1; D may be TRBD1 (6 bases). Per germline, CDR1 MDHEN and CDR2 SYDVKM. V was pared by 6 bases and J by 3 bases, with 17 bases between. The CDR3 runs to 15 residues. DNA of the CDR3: TGTGCCAGCAGCTCCCCCCACAGGGAAGACACTGAAGCTTTCTTT. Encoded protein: CASSSPHREDTEAFF. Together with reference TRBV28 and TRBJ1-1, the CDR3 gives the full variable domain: DVKVTQSSRYLVKRTGEKVFLECVQDMDHENMFWYRQDPGLGLRLIYFSYDVKMKEKGDIPEGYSVSREKKERFSLILESASTNQTSMYLCASSSPHREDTEAFFGQGTRLTVV.

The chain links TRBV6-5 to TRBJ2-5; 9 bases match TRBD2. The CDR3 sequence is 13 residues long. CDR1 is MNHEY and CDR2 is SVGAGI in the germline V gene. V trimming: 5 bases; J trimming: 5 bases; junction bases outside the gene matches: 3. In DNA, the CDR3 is TGTGCCAGCAGTCCGGCGGGGGGGGAGACCCAGTACTTC. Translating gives CASSPAGGETQYF.

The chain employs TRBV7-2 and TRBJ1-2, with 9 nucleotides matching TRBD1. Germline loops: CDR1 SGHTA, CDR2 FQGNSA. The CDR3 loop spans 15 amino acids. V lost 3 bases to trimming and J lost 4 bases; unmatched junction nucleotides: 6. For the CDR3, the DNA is TGTGCCAGCAGCTTGCGCGGGACAGGGTCCTATGGCTACACCTTC. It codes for CASSLRGTGSYGYTF.

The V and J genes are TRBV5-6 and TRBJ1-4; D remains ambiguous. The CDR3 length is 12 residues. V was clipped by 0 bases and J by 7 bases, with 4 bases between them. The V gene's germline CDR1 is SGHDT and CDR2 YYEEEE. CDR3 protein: CASSLGVEKLFF. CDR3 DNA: TGTGCCAGCAGCTTGGGGGTTGAAAAACTGTTTTTT.

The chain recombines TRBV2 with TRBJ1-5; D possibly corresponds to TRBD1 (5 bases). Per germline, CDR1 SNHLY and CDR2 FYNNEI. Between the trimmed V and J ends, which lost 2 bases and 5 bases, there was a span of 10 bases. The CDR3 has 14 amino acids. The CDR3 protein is CASSEQGGDQPQHF. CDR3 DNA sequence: TGTGCCAGCAGTGAACAGGGAGGCGATCAGCCCCAGCATTTT.

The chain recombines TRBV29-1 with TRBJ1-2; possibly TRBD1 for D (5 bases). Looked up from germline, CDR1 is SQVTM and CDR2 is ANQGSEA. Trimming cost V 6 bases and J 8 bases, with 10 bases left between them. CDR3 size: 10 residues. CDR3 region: CSVGVSGYTF. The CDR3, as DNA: TGCAGCGTGGGGGTATCCGGCTACACCTTC.

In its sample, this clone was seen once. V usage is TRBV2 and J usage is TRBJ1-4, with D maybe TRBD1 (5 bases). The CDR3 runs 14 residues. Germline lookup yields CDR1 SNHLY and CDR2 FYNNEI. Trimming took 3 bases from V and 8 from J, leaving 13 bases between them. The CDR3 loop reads CASSDPRAREKLFF. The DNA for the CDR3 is TGTGCCAGCAGTGACCCCAGGGCTCGGGAAAAACTGTTTTTT. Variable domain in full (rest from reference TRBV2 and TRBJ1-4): EPEVTQTPSHQVTQMGQEVILRCVPISNHLYFYWYRQILGQKVEFLVSFYNNEISEKSEIFDDQFSVERPDGSNFTLKIRSTKLEDSAMYFCASSDPRAREKLFFGSGTQLSVL.

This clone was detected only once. CDR3 loop: CAIRRGPGANVLTF. Here the CDR3 DNA reads TGTGCCATCAGGAGGGGCCCTGGGGCCAACGTCCTGACTTTC. The J gene is TRBJ2-6, the V gene TRBV10-3; either TRBD1 or TRBD2 may fit D (5 bases each). Germline V gene lookup returns CDR1 ENHRY and CDR2 SYGVKD. The CDR3 sequence is 14 residues long. V lost 6 bases to trimming and J lost 2 bases, with 8 bases between them.